The sequence of this TCR beta chain was determined in a study of blood T cell repertoires in COVID-19. TCRdb's copy holds only in-frame clones and misses some; the assay was immunoSEQ multiplex PCR. The sample includes 120,000 to 150,000 clones, around 81% of them seen just once. Germline CDR1 is SEHNR and CDR2 is FQNEAQ (reference sequence). This CDR3 is built from 17 residues. Trimming cost V 5 bases and J 3 bases, with 20 bases left between them. V gene TRBV7-9 combines with J gene TRBJ2-1, with a possible D match to TRBD2 (6 bases). The sample taken for sequencing was PBMCs or T cells enriched from blood (not recorded which). The clonotype originates from a woman aged 40 to 50 who had recovered from COVID-19. The CDR3 is CASSLLPWRDFYNEQFF. CDR3 DNA: TGTGCCAGCAGCCTCCTTCCCTGGCGGGACTTCTACAATGAGCAGTTCTTC.